A selection of T cell receptor beta chains follows, all from one sample in a study of cytomegalovirus exposure and HLA in healthy donors. The repertoire was sequenced with immunoSEQ multiplex PCR; TCRdb's copy has only in-frame clones and lacks some. In the table there are some 120,000 clones, around three quarters of which are singletons. Material: PBMCs. Source of these receptors: a female donor in good health and CMV-seronegative. The CDR3 runs from the conserved cysteine through the conserved F or W. A D gene is named only where the DNA matches it firmly. Clone size, where shown, is once, few, many, or a class for clones that have expanded.

j_call: TRBJ1-1
d_call: TRBD1
clone_size: .
v_call: TRBV9
cdr3_aa: CASSVKGQGSTEAFF
cdr3_nt: TGTGCCAGCAGCGTAAAGGGACAGGGAAGTACTGAAGCTTTCTTT

j_call: TRBJ1-1
d_call: .
clone_size: .
v_call: TRBV19
cdr3_aa: CANGRHLFGIEAFF
cdr3_nt: TGTGCCAACGGGAGGCATCTATTTGGTATAGAAGCTTTCTTT

j_call: TRBJ2-5
d_call: .
clone_size: .
v_call: TRBV9
cdr3_aa: CASSVGVQETQYF
cdr3_nt: TGTGCCAGCAGCGTAGGCGTACAAGAGACCCAGTACTTC

j_call: TRBJ1-4
d_call: .
clone_size: .
v_call: TRBV7-2
cdr3_aa: CASSLGFGTGREKLFF
cdr3_nt: TGTGCCAGCAGCTTAGGATTCGGAACAGGACGAGAAAAACTGTTTTTT

j_call: TRBJ1-3
d_call: TRBD1
clone_size: .
v_call: TRBV28
cdr3_aa: CASTPGQGLGNTIYF
cdr3_nt: TGTGCCAGCACCCCAGGACAGGGCCTCGGAAACACCATATATTTT

j_call: TRBJ2-1
d_call: .
clone_size: .
v_call: TRBV21-1
cdr3_aa: CASPSGGTYNEQFF
cdr3_nt: TGTGCCAGCCCAAGCGGGGGTACCTACAATGAGCAGTTCTTC

j_call: TRBJ2-7
d_call: TRBD2
clone_size: .
v_call: TRBV29-1
cdr3_aa: CSVELSGLGRYEQYF
cdr3_nt: TGCAGCGTTGAACTCTCCGGACTAGGGAGGTACGAGCAGTACTTC

j_call: TRBJ1-2
d_call: TRBD1
clone_size: .
v_call: TRBV28
cdr3_aa: CASSTGAANYGYTF
cdr3_nt: TGTGCCAGCAGCACAGGGGCGGCTAACTATGGCTACACCTTC

j_call: TRBJ2-7
d_call: .
clone_size: .
v_call: TRBV6-5
cdr3_aa: CASRTDRISYEQYF
cdr3_nt: TGTGCCAGCAGAACCGACAGGATTTCCTACGAGCAGTACTTC

j_call: TRBJ2-7
d_call: .
clone_size: few
v_call: TRBV9
cdr3_aa: CASSVATGAYEQYF
cdr3_nt: TGTGCCAGCAGCGTAGCAACAGGCGCCTACGAGCAGTACTTC

j_call: TRBJ1-1
d_call: TRBD1
clone_size: .
v_call: TRBV25-1
cdr3_aa: CASSERTGGLGAFF
cdr3_nt: TGTGCCAGCAGTGAACGGACAGGGGGCTTAGGGGCTTTTTTT

j_call: TRBJ2-2
d_call: TRBD2
clone_size: .
v_call: TRBV19
cdr3_aa: CASSGGRGIGELFF
cdr3_nt: TGTGCCAGTAGCGGCGGGAGAGGGATCGGGGAGCTGTTTTTT

j_call: TRBJ2-1
d_call: TRBD2
clone_size: once
v_call: TRBV7-9
cdr3_aa: CASSPMGGSEQFF
cdr3_nt: TGTGCCAGCAGCCCAATGGGAGGGAGTGAGCAGTTCTTC

j_call: TRBJ2-2
d_call: .
clone_size: few
v_call: TRBV5-1
cdr3_aa: CASSLDSGLTGELFF
cdr3_nt: TGCGCCAGCAGCTTAGACAGTGGGCTGACCGGGGAGCTGTTTTTT

j_call: TRBJ2-5
d_call: .
clone_size: once
v_call: TRBV6-5
cdr3_aa: CASSGGRVIEETQYF
cdr3_nt: TGTGCCAGCAGTGGCGGCAGGGTTATTGAAGAGACCCAGTACTTC

j_call: TRBJ2-7
d_call: .
clone_size: .
v_call: TRBV10-3
cdr3_aa: CATQASLSYEQYF
cdr3_nt: TGTGCCACTCAAGCCTCCCTATCCTACGAGCAGTACTTC

j_call: TRBJ2-1
d_call: TRBD2
clone_size: .
v_call: TRBV5-6
cdr3_aa: CASSYYSGGASYNEQFF
cdr3_nt: TGTGCCAGCAGCTACTATAGCGGGGGGGCCTCCTACAATGAGCAGTTCTTC

j_call: TRBJ2-1
d_call: TRBD1
clone_size: .
v_call: TRBV2
cdr3_aa: CASSTGTGSNEQFF
cdr3_nt: TGTGCCAGCAGTACCGGGACAGGGTCTAATGAGCAGTTCTTC

j_call: TRBJ2-5
d_call: .
clone_size: .
v_call: TRBV18
cdr3_aa: CASSLKRIQETQYF
cdr3_nt: TGTGCCAGCTCACTCAAGCGGATCCAAGAGACCCAGTACTTC

j_call: TRBJ1-1
d_call: .
clone_size: .
v_call: TRBV5-6
cdr3_aa: CASSSLHGMNTEAFF
cdr3_nt: TGTGCCAGCAGCTCCCTCCACGGTATGAACACTGAAGCTTTCTTT

j_call: TRBJ2-1
d_call: .
clone_size: .
v_call: TRBV7-7
cdr3_aa: CASSLAGGPNEQFF
cdr3_nt: TGTGCCAGCAGCTTAGCTGGGGGCCCGAATGAGCAGTTCTTC

j_call: TRBJ2-7
d_call: .
clone_size: .
v_call: TRBV6-1
cdr3_aa: CASSDRGIVYEQYF
cdr3_nt: TGTGCCAGCAGTGATCGCGGGATTGTCTACGAGCAGTACTTC

j_call: TRBJ2-3
d_call: TRBD1
clone_size: .
v_call: TRBV5-8
cdr3_aa: CASSAGTGSWTDTQYF
cdr3_nt: TGTGCCAGCAGCGCCGGGACAGGCAGTTGGACAGATACGCAGTATTTT

j_call: TRBJ2-3
d_call: .
clone_size: few
v_call: TRBV29-1
cdr3_aa: CSVRGGFTDTQYF
cdr3_nt: TGCAGCGTGCGGGGTGGTTTCACAGATACGCAGTATTTT

j_call: TRBJ2-1
d_call: TRBD1
clone_size: .
v_call: TRBV7-9
cdr3_aa: CASRRTGNEQFF
cdr3_nt: TGTGCCAGCAGACGGACAGGGAATGAGCAGTTCTTC

j_call: TRBJ1-5
d_call: TRBD1
clone_size: few
v_call: TRBV28
cdr3_aa: CASLQTGYNQPQHF
cdr3_nt: TGTGCCAGCCTCCAGACAGGGTACAATCAGCCCCAGCATTTT

j_call: TRBJ1-2
d_call: TRBD1
clone_size: .
v_call: TRBV6-5
cdr3_aa: CASGTGIYGYTF
cdr3_nt: TGTGCCAGCGGGACAGGAATCTATGGCTACACCTTC

j_call: TRBJ1-4
d_call: .
clone_size: .
v_call: TRBV29-1
cdr3_aa: CSVSLTTPREKLFF
cdr3_nt: TGCAGCGTTTCCCTGACTACCCCTCGTGAAAAACTGTTTTTT

j_call: TRBJ2-1
d_call: .
clone_size: .
v_call: TRBV9
cdr3_aa: CASSVSYRDEQFF
cdr3_nt: TGTGCCAGCAGCGTCTCGTATAGAGATGAGCAGTTCTTC

j_call: TRBJ1-1
d_call: .
clone_size: .
v_call: TRBV5-1
cdr3_aa: CASSETGFGTEAFF
cdr3_nt: TGCGCCAGCAGCGAAACAGGGTTTGGCACTGAAGCTTTCTTT

j_call: TRBJ2-1
d_call: .
clone_size: few
v_call: TRBV6-1
cdr3_aa: CASRKRADSYNEQFF
cdr3_nt: TGTGCCAGCAGAAAGCGGGCCGACTCCTACAATGAGCAGTTCTTC

j_call: TRBJ2-7
d_call: TRBD1
clone_size: .
v_call: TRBV6-1
cdr3_aa: CASRSRDRGYYEQYF
cdr3_nt: TGTGCCAGCAGGAGCAGGGACAGGGGATACTACGAGCAGTACTTC

j_call: TRBJ2-7
d_call: .
clone_size: .
v_call: TRBV4-1
cdr3_aa: CASSRGSGAYEQYF
cdr3_nt: TGCGCCAGCAGCAGGGGTTCTGGGGCCTACGAGCAGTACTTC

j_call: TRBJ1-3
d_call: .
clone_size: few
v_call: TRBV5-4
cdr3_aa: CASSFKGGENTIYF
cdr3_nt: TGTGCCAGCAGCTTCAAGGGCGGGGAAAACACCATATATTTT

j_call: TRBJ2-7
d_call: TRBD1
clone_size: .
v_call: TRBV19
cdr3_aa: CASRGQGVGEQYF
cdr3_nt: TGTGCCAGTAGAGGACAGGGAGTCGGGGAGCAGTACTTC

j_call: TRBJ2-5
d_call: .
clone_size: few
v_call: TRBV4-1
cdr3_aa: CASSQDLSGYQETQYF
cdr3_nt: TGCGCCAGCAGCCAAGATCTGAGCGGGTACCAAGAGACCCAGTACTTC

j_call: TRBJ1-4
d_call: .
clone_size: once
v_call: TRBV20-1
cdr3_aa: CSASPSLKLFF
cdr3_nt: TGCAGTGCTAGTCCGTCTCTGAAACTGTTTTTT

j_call: TRBJ2-1
d_call: .
clone_size: .
v_call: TRBV2
cdr3_aa: CASSGEQDDEQFF
cdr3_nt: TGTGCCAGCAGTGGGGAACAGGACGATGAGCAGTTCTTC

j_call: TRBJ1-6
d_call: .
clone_size: .
v_call: TRBV7-6
cdr3_aa: CASSSRTDNSPLHF
cdr3_nt: TGTGCCAGCAGCTCGCGGACAGATAATTCACCCCTCCACTTT

j_call: TRBJ2-3
d_call: .
clone_size: .
v_call: TRBV2
cdr3_aa: CASSETGSTDTQYF
cdr3_nt: TGTGCCAGCAGTGAAACAGGTAGCACAGATACGCAGTATTTT

j_call: TRBJ2-5
d_call: TRBD2
clone_size: .
v_call: TRBV18
cdr3_aa: CASSPGTMGLETQYF
cdr3_nt: TGTGCCAGCTCACCAGGGACTATGGGGTTGGAGACCCAGTACTTC

j_call: TRBJ2-5
d_call: TRBD1
clone_size: .
v_call: TRBV2
cdr3_aa: CASSRDSPGETQYF
cdr3_nt: TGTGCCAGCAGTAGGGACAGTCCCGGGGAGACCCAGTACTTC

j_call: TRBJ1-2
d_call: TRBD1
clone_size: .
v_call: TRBV7-8
cdr3_aa: CASSATGGNNYGYTF
cdr3_nt: TGTGCCAGCAGCGCCACAGGGGGGAATAACTATGGCTACACCTTC

j_call: TRBJ1-3
d_call: TRBD1
clone_size: .
v_call: TRBV7-6
cdr3_aa: CASSPQPVGTGSGNTIYF
cdr3_nt: TGTGCCAGCAGCCCACAGCCCGTTGGGACAGGTTCCGGAAACACCATATATTTT

j_call: TRBJ1-6
d_call: .
clone_size: .
v_call: TRBV27
cdr3_aa: CASSLSPSDSYNSPLHF
cdr3_nt: TGTGCCAGCAGTTTATCGCCCAGCGACTCCTATAATTCACCCCTCCACTTT

j_call: TRBJ2-7
d_call: .
clone_size: once
v_call: TRBV9
cdr3_aa: CASSVPTGNPSYEQYF
cdr3_nt: TGTGCCAGCAGCGTCCCTACCGGGAACCCCTCCTACGAGCAGTACTTC

j_call: TRBJ2-5
d_call: .
clone_size: .
v_call: TRBV18
cdr3_aa: CASSSNQKTQYF
cdr3_nt: TGTGCCAGCTCATCCAACCAGAAGACCCAGTACTTC

j_call: TRBJ2-7
d_call: .
clone_size: .
v_call: TRBV28
cdr3_aa: CASSILYEQYF
cdr3_nt: TGTGCCAGCAGTATACTCTACGAGCAGTACTTC

j_call: TRBJ2-5
d_call: TRBD2
clone_size: few
v_call: TRBV2
cdr3_aa: CASSSGTSGGGTQYF
cdr3_nt: TGTGCCAGCAGCTCCGGGACTAGCGGGGGAGGGACCCAGTACTTC

j_call: TRBJ2-2
d_call: TRBD1
clone_size: .
v_call: TRBV29-1
cdr3_aa: CSAGENRGAGELFF
cdr3_nt: TGCAGCGCTGGGGAGAACAGGGGGGCCGGGGAGCTGTTTTTT

j_call: TRBJ2-3
d_call: TRBD2
clone_size: .
v_call: TRBV4-1
cdr3_aa: CASSQETSGTTDTQYF
cdr3_nt: TGCGCCAGCAGCCAAGAGACTAGCGGGACCACAGATACGCAGTATTTT

j_call: TRBJ2-3
d_call: .
clone_size: few
v_call: TRBV28
cdr3_aa: CASRAYGEYGTQYF
cdr3_nt: TGTGCCAGCAGGGCGTACGGGGAGTATGGTACGCAGTATTTT

j_call: TRBJ2-3
d_call: .
clone_size: .
v_call: TRBV13
cdr3_aa: CASSGGYTQYF
cdr3_nt: TGTGCCAGCAGCGGGGGGTATACGCAGTATTTT

j_call: TRBJ1-4
d_call: .
clone_size: .
v_call: TRBV7-6
cdr3_aa: CASSSFATNEKLFF
cdr3_nt: TGTGCCAGCAGCTCCTTCGCAACTAATGAAAAACTGTTTTTT